This T cell receptor (beta chain) came from a study of T cell responses to AZD1222 COVID-19 vaccine. Using immunoSEQ multiplex PCR, the repertoire was profiled, and TCRdb retains in-frame clones only, with some absent. The sample holds some 180,000 clones, about 90% seen once. V was trimmed by 0 bases and J by 7 bases, leaving 9 bases between them. The CDR3 length is 14 residues. Germline-derived CDR1 and CDR2 are LGHDT and YNNKEL (reference sequence). With regard to this clone: Its antigen is still unknown.

The study, taken as a whole, reports: In all cases, repertoires were sampled only after the peak T cell response. Spike was spanned by vaccine-associated CD4 TCRs, which were dominant at 160-218 and 743-854.

The J gene is TRBJ2-2, the V gene TRBV3-1 (or the pseudogene TRBV3-2); no definite D call. This TCR derives from an adult in good health. The sequencing used peripheral blood, collected on day 0 of AZD1222 vaccination. The CDR3 DNA is TGTGCCAGCAGCCAAGAGGTGGGGTTCGGGGAGCTGTTTTTT. Translating it yields CASSQEVGFGELFF.